Detailed here is one TCR beta chain. Its antigen is undetermined. These data come from a study of T cell repertoires in cytomegalovirus infection. Study-level points and caveats: Carriers of CMV and the relevant HLA type were discriminated by public TCR beta frequency.

The CDR3 extends over 15 amino acids. Germline CDR1 reads DFQATT; CDR2 reads SNEGSKA (reference sequence). V lost 6 bases to trimming and J lost 3 bases, with 21 bases between them. TCRdb processed the reads anew with MiXCR; each CDR3 protein has one entry. The table has roughly 720,000 distinct CDR3 sequences, less than 40% seen once. Sequenced sample: PBMCs. This receptor was identified in a human donor in good health (CMV status not recorded). Some clones in this sample may be carry-over from other donors' samples. This rearrangement joins TRBV20-1 to TRBJ2-7, with D tentatively TRBD1 (5 bases). Here the CDR3 reads CSASAQGQALYEQYF. In nucleotides, the CDR3 is TGCAGTGCCTCCGCCCAGGGTCAAGCCCTCTACGAGCAGTACTTC.